The T cell receptor (beta chain) described here comes from a study of blood T cell repertoires in COVID-19. In the study overall: The United States, Italy and Spain were the sources of the acute and convalescent COVID-19 samples. T cells, B-cell-depleted T cells, or PBMCs supplied cDNA or gDNA.

Produced via immunoSEQ multiplex PCR; TCRdb's table is partial and in-frame only. The table shows 60,000 to 65,000 clones, with 90% occurring only once. CDR3 length: 16 residues. The germline CDR1 and CDR2 sequences are MNHEY and SMNVEV (reference sequence). Trimming stripped 5 bases from V and 2 bases from J, with 18 bases between. The receptor comes from a human donor with active COVID-19. The donor label of this sample is uncertain. The sequenced sample consisted of peripheral blood. The rearrangement links TRBV27 to TRBJ1-2; unclear D gene. The CDR3 reads CASSVFPRGSNYGYTF. The CDR3 DNA is TGTGCCAGCAGTGTTTTCCCCCGAGGGAGCAACTATGGCTACACCTTC.